The sequence of this T cell receptor (beta chain) was determined in a study of T cell clonality in common variable immunodeficiency. The study, taken as a whole, reports: Fewer TCRbeta clones were shared among CVID subjects than controls. CVID subjects had higher TCRbeta clonality than healthy controls, most marked in about a third. In common variable immunodeficiency, TCR beta chains reportedly carried fewer deletions and N-nucleotide insertions.

This clone was seen at least ten times. No antigen is known for it. The observed sequence ends 3 residues before the CDR3 terminus, with the missing tail filled in from the germline J gene. Sequenced by immunoSEQ multiplex PCR; TCRdb stores in-frame clones only, minus some. This sample carries approximately 81,000 clones, none of them present only once. The CDR3 sequence is 15 residues long. In germline, CDR1 is MDHEN, CDR2 SYDVKM. The V and J ends lost 9 bases and 5 bases, in that order; junction bases with no gene match: 15. The sequenced sample consisted of peripheral blood mononuclear cells. The gene calls are TRBV28 and TRBJ2-5; TRBD1 matches 7 bases. The TCR comes from a person aged 18 to 70 in good health. CDR3 residues: CASNPRQGELETQYF. The CDR3 DNA, read in part, is TGTGCCAGTAACCCCCGACAGGGTGAATTGGAGACC.